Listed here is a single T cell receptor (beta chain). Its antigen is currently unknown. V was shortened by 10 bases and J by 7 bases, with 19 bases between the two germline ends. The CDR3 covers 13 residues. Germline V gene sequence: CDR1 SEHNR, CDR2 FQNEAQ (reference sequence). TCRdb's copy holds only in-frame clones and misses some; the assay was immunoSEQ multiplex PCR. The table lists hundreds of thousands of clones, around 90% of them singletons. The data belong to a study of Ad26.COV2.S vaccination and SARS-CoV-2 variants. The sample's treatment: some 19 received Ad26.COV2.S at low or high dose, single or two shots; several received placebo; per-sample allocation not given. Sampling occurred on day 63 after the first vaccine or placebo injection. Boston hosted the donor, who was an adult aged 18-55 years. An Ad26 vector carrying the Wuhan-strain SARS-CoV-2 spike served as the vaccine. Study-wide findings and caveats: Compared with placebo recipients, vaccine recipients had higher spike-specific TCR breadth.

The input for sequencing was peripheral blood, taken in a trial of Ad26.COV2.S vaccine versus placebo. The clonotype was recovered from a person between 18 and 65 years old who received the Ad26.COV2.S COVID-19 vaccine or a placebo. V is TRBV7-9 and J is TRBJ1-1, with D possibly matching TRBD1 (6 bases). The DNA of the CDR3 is TGTGCCACCGGGAGGCGGGGGCTGAGTGAAGCTTTCTTT. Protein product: CATGRRGLSEAFF.